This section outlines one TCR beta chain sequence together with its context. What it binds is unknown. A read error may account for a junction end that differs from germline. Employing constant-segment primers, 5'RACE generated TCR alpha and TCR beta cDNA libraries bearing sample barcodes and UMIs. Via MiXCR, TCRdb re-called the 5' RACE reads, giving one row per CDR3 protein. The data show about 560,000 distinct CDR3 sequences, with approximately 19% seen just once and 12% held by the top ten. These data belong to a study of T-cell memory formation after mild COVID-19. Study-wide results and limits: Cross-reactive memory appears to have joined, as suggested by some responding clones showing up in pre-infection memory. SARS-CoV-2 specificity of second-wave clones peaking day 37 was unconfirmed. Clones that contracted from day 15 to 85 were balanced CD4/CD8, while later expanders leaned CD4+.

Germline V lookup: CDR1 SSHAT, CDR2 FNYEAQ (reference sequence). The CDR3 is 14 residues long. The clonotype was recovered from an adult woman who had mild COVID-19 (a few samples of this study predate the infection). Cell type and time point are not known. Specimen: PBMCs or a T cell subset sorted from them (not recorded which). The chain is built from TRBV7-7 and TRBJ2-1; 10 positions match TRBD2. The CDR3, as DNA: TGTGCTAGCAGCGAAGGACTAGCGGCCGGTGAGCAGTTCTTC. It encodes CASSEGLAAGEQFF.